These T cell receptor beta chains were read from a single sample in a study of response to subunit inactivated influenza vaccine. In TCRdb, the RT-PCR reads were re-called with MiXCR into one record per CDR3 protein. The data contain under 950,000 distinct CDR3 sequences, around 21% of them singletons. The material sequenced was PBMCs from blood, taken roughly 5 days after vaccination. Every receptor here comes from a man aged 50 or older who received an inactivated influenza vaccine. Each CDR3 is given with its conserved first and last residue. Fields, in order: J gene, V gene, CDR3 length, D gene, clone size, CDR3 DNA, CDR3 protein. The D gene is left open where the match is weak. The size entry is marked missing in some rows and otherwise reads once, few, many or a size class.

TRBJ2-5 TRBV12-3/TRBV12-4 12 - many TGTGCCAGCAGCTTAGTAGAAGAGACCCAGTACTTC CASSLVEETQYF
TRBJ2-5 TRBV6-2/TRBV6-3 15 TRBD1 - TGTGCCAGCAGTTTACCCGGACAGGGGAGAGAGACCCAGTACTTC CASSLPGQGRETQYF
TRBJ2-7 TRBV5-6 13 TRBD2 - TGTGCCAGCAGTTGGCTAGCGGGAACCGAGCAGTACTTC CASSWLAGTEQYF
TRBJ1-5 TRBV20-1 14 - - TGCAGTGCTAGAGTAGCTGGTTTCAATCAGCCCCAGCATTTT CSARVAGFNQPQHF
TRBJ2-7 TRBV6-1 14 - many TGTGCCAGCAGCCGCAGCGTAGGGAACTACGAGCAGTACTTC CASSRSVGNYEQYF
TRBJ2-5 TRBV3-1 16 TRBD2 once TGTGCCAGCAGCCAGACTAGCGGGACTAGCCAAGAGACCCAGTACTTC CASSQTSGTSQETQYF
TRBJ1-6 TRBV20-1 14 - few TGCAGTGCCGGCGGATTGAGGTCCCATTCACCCCTCCACTTT CSAGGLRSHSPLHF
TRBJ2-5 TRBV7-6 13 - - TGTGCCAGCAGCAGCACAGTAGCGGAGACCCAGTACTTC CASSSTVAETQYF
TRBJ2-2 TRBV5-5 16 - - TGTGCCAGCAGCTTGGAAGGGACACCCATGGTTGGGGAGCTGTTTTTT CASSLEGTPMVGELFF
TRBJ2-2 TRBV7-9 12 - few TGTGCCAAGACCCCTGACACCGGGGAGCTGTTTTTT CAKTPDTGELFF
TRBJ2-1 TRBV27 13 TRBD1 - TGTGCCACCTACCAGGGGGTGGGGAATGAGCAGTTCTTC CATYQGVGNEQFF
TRBJ2-1 TRBV30 16 - few TGTGCCTGGAAGTCGAAAAGCGCAAGGTCCTACAATGAGCAGTTCTTC CAWKSKSARSYNEQFF
TRBJ2-1 TRBV25-1 11 - - TGTGCCACCGCTTATAGCGGAATGTGGTTCTTC CATAYSGMWFF
TRBJ2-1 TRBV20-1 14 TRBD2 - TGCAGTGCTTTAGCGGGAGGAAACTACAATGAGCAGTTCTTC CSALAGGNYNEQFF
TRBJ1-5 TRBV5-1 15 TRBD1 - TGCGCCAGCAGCTCTGAGGGACAGCTTAATCAGCCCCAGCATTTT CASSSEGQLNQPQHF
TRBJ1-2 TRBV10-3 13 TRBD1 few TGTGCCATCAGTGAGAACAGGGGAAACGGCTACACCTTC CAISENRGNGYTF
TRBJ2-2 TRBV12-3/TRBV12-4 17 - many TGTGCCAGCAGTTTAGTTTACACCCGAACGTACACCGGGGAGCTGTTTTTT CASSLVYTRTYTGELFF
TRBJ1-5 TRBV29-1 13 - few TGCAGCGTAGGGTTCCGGGACAATCAGCCCCAGCATTTT CSVGFRDNQPQHF
TRBJ2-1 TRBV6-2/TRBV6-3 14 - few TGTGCCAGCAGTTACCGGGGCTCCTACAATGAGCAGTTCTTC CASSYRGSYNEQFF
TRBJ1-2 TRBV11-2 15 TRBD1 - TGTGCCAGCAGCTTAGGTTGGGGACAGGTCGGCGGCTACACCTTC CASSLGWGQVGGYTF
TRBJ2-3 TRBV20-1 12 TRBD2 - TGCAGTGCAGCGACTAGCTTTCGGGCGCAGTATTTT CSAATSFRAQYF
TRBJ1-2 TRBV9 14 - many TGTGCCAGCAGCCCCTTAGTCGGGAACTATGGCTACACCTTC CASSPLVGNYGYTF
TRBJ1-1 TRBV20-1 12 - many TGCAGTGCTACCACTTTTGGCGCTGAAGCTTTCTTT CSATTFGAEAFF
TRBJ2-1 TRBV24-1 14 - - TGTGCCACCAGTGGGCAGGGAGAAGGCAGTGAGCAGTTCTTC CATSGQGEGSEQFF
TRBJ1-3 TRBV4-1 15 - - TGCGCCAGCAGCCAAGATCCATGGACGGCAAACACCATATATTTT CASSQDPWTANTIYF
TRBJ2-3 TRBV4-2 15 TRBD2 - TGTGCCAGCAGCCAAGGGACTAGAGGCACAGATACGCAGTATTTT CASSQGTRGTDTQYF
TRBJ2-7 TRBV4-2 14 - - TGTGCCAGCAGCCAAGATCTAAGGCCGTACGAGCAGTACTTC CASSQDLRPYEQYF
TRBJ2-3 TRBV6-2/TRBV6-3 16 TRBD2 - TGTGCCAGCAGTCCCCCTGGGACTAGTCGCACAGATACGCAGTATTTT CASSPPGTSRTDTQYF
TRBJ1-1 TRBV2 16 - - TGTGCCAGCAGCCTCACCCCTGCCGGGAGGAACACTGAAGCTTTCTTT CASSLTPAGRNTEAFF
TRBJ2-7 TRBV7-8 16 - - TGTGCCAGCAGCTTAGGTGAACAGAGTCATTCCTACGAGCAGTACTTC CASSLGEQSHSYEQYF
TRBJ1-1 TRBV5-1 14 TRBD1 - TGCGCCAGCAGTTGGGCAGGGGGATTGAATGAAGCTTTCTTT CASSWAGGLNEAFF
TRBJ2-5 TRBV7-9 13 - many TGTGCCAGCAGCCCGACTAGCCAAGAGACCCAGTACTTC CASSPTSQETQYF
TRBJ2-3 TRBV12-2 16 - - TGTGCAAGTCGCTGTCGGACAGGGACTAGAGCAGATACGCAGTATTTT CASRCRTGTRADTQYF
TRBJ2-7 TRBV29-1 14 TRBD1 - TGCAGCGTTGTTTCGGGACAGTTAGAAAACGAGCAGTACTTC CSVVSGQLENEQYF
TRBJ2-7 TRBV20-1 13 - few TGCAGTGCTAGAGATCGGACAGTCTACGAGCAGTACTTC CSARDRTVYEQYF
TRBJ2-7 TRBV9 14 - - TGTGCCAGCAGCGGGGGACCAACAACCTACGAGCAGTACTTC CASSGGPTTYEQYF
TRBJ2-2 TRBV11-2 12 - few TGTGCCAGCAGCCGTAGGGACGGGGAGCTGTTTTTT CASSRRDGELFF
TRBJ2-6 TRBV7-2 16 - few TGTGCCAGCAGCTTAGTGGCAATCTCTGGGGCCAACGTCCTGACTTTC CASSLVAISGANVLTF
TRBJ2-2 TRBV12-3/TRBV12-4 16 TRBD1 few TGTGCCAGCAGTTTGGGGGACAGGGGGTTTACCGGGGAGCTGTTTTTT CASSLGDRGFTGELFF
TRBJ2-2 TRBV12-3/TRBV12-4 18 - many TGTGCCAGCAGTTTATGGCTTAGGAGCGGACCGAACACCGGGGAGCTGTTTTTT CASSLWLRSGPNTGELFF
TRBJ2-1 TRBV20-1 15 TRBD2 many TGCAGTGCAACAAAGAGGACTAGCGGGAGATCTGAGCAGTTCTTC CSATKRTSGRSEQFF
TRBJ2-1 TRBV7-2 14 - - TGTGCCAGCAGCTTCGAGCGGGCCCGCAATGAGCAGTTCTTC CASSFERARNEQFF
TRBJ2-5 TRBV29-1 12 - - TGCAGCGTGCTTACGGGCGGGGAGACCCAGTACTTC CSVLTGGETQYF
TRBJ2-2 TRBV20-1 15 TRBD2 once TGCAGTGCCCGAACCCCAGGGAGGGACACCGGGGAGCTGTTTTTT CSARTPGRDTGELFF
TRBJ1-1 TRBV12-3/TRBV12-4 14 - - TGTGCCAGCAGTCGGGGGATAACGAACACTGAAGCTTTCTTT CASSRGITNTEAFF
TRBJ2-7 TRBV12-3/TRBV12-4 13 TRBD1 - TGTGCCAGCAGGGGACAGGGGTTCTACGAGCAGTACTTC CASRGQGFYEQYF
TRBJ1-1 TRBV5-1 14 - - TGCGCCAGCAGCTTGGGGCGGACTGACACTGAAGCTTTCTTT CASSLGRTDTEAFF
TRBJ2-7 TRBV29-1 16 - few TGCAGCGTTGAAGTAATCAAACCGGGGCGGTTGCGGGAGCAGTACTTC CSVEVIKPGRLREQYF
TRBJ1-5 TRBV20-1 15 TRBD1 - TGCAGTGCTAGATTTGACAGGGGCCCCAATCAGCCCCAGCATTTT CSARFDRGPNQPQHF
TRBJ2-5 TRBV5-1 14 TRBD1 few TGCGCCAGCAGCTTGGCACAGGGGACCGAGACCCAGTACTTC CASSLAQGTETQYF
TRBJ2-7 TRBV18 14 TRBD1 - TGTGCCAGCTCCCCCGGGACAGTGCCTTGGGAGCAGTACTTC CASSPGTVPWEQYF
TRBJ2-7 TRBV12-3/TRBV12-4 11 - many TGTGCCAGCAGCCTCTACGAAGAGCAGTACTTC CASSLYEEQYF
TRBJ2-1 TRBV12-3/TRBV12-4 16 TRBD2 few TGTGCCAGCACCCGAAGGGGCGGGAGCCCCGGCTATGAGCAGTTCTTC CASTRRGGSPGYEQFF
TRBJ1-1 TRBV28 12 - few TGTGCCAGCAGTCCCGTATTGTCTGAAGCTTTCTTT CASSPVLSEAFF
TRBJ2-7 TRBV6-2/TRBV6-3 14 - few TGTGCCAGCAGTTACTCGACAGAGCTATACGAGCAGTACTTC CASSYSTELYEQYF
TRBJ2-1 TRBV20-1 17 TRBD2 few TGCAGTGCTAGTCCCCTCCTACTAGCGGGGGGCCGTGATGAGCAGTTCTTC CSASPLLLAGGRDEQFF
TRBJ1-2 TRBV5-6 15 - many TGTGCCAGCAGCTCGAGTGGGGGGGCCCTCTATGGCTACACCTTC CASSSSGGALYGYTF
TRBJ1-6 TRBV12-3/TRBV12-4 14 - - TGTGCCAGCAGAAGTGGGGGATTTGATTCACCCCTCCACTTT CASRSGGFDSPLHF
TRBJ1-2 TRBV18 14 - - TGTGCCAGCTCACCAATGCTGGGGGACTATGGCTACACCTTC CASSPMLGDYGYTF
TRBJ2-3 TRBV29-1 14 TRBD1 few TGCAGCGTCGGCAGACAGGGCAACACAGATACGCAGTATTTT CSVGRQGNTDTQYF